This T cell receptor beta chain was captured in a study of cytomegalovirus exposure and HLA in healthy donors. The PCR contained 60 Vbeta and 13 Jbeta primers. Clones were read by immunoSEQ multiplex PCR, and TCRdb kept only the in-frame ones, dropping some. The sample consists of some 140,000 clones, roughly 72% of them appearing once. The receptor was derived from a man aged 25 to 40 in good health and CMV-seronegative. The sample was PBMCs.

CDR3: CASSRGTENEKLFF. CDR3 sequence (DNA): TGTGCCAGCAGTCGCGGGACAGAGAATGAAAAACTGTTTTTT. The genes are TRBV6-6 and TRBJ1-4; 7 bases are shared with TRBD1. CDR1 is MNHNY, CDR2 SVGAGI, per germline (reference sequence). V shed 5 bases, J shed 5 bases, and the junction held 5 bases outside the gene matches. The CDR3 covers 14 residues.